This T cell receptor (beta chain) was found in a study of T cell responses to AZD1222 COVID-19 vaccine (TCRdb year 2021). About the investigation overall: AZD1222 recipients whose second dose came at about 4 weeks and those whose second dose came at about 12 weeks were combined into one group, since spike-specific TCR depth and breadth did not differ between the two schedules. A total of 233 trial participants underwent TCR sequencing, of whom roughly 210 had received two doses of AZD1222 and approximately 25 had received two doses of the MenACWY control vaccine. Trial participants were enrolled by age into 18-55, 56-69 and 70-plus year subgroups, with about 150, 27 and 61 TCR-sequenced participants respectively. General findings and caveats noted by the study authors: Spike-specific TCR breadth and depth rose significantly after two AZD1222 doses compared with day 0 and with MenACWY recipients. Conclusions about previously exposed vaccinees were limited because only six AZD1222 recipients were SARS-CoV-2 seropositive at baseline. Reportedly, almost half of the unique spike-specific TCRs recognized epitopes lying outside the regions that are mutated in the B.1.351 and B.1.1.7 variants. Participants were mostly white British, with more females than males. The authors suggested clonal diversity may have been underestimated. No day 14 peak-response samples were available, so repertoires were characterized only after the peak T cell response. CD4 TCRs associated with the vaccine covered the entire spike protein, and the dominant responses were in regions 160-218 and 743-854. The 56-69-year group was small, and its depth increase did not reach significance, likely because of low power.

This clone was observed a single time. What this receptor recognizes is not known. No base quality values were provided; no much bigger clone lies one nucleotide off. The CDR3 regions of human TCRbeta chains were subjected to immunosequencing. The study's own analysis went as follows. Repertoire TCRs were checked for matches against a reference library of SARS-CoV-2-specific TCRs that had been generated using the MIRA antigen-specificity platform. Breadth was defined as the fraction of unique TCRs that were SARS-CoV-2-associated. Depth was defined as the fraction of total T cells that were SARS-CoV-2-associated. Using the MIRA data, each spike-specific TCR was assigned both to the spike region to which the TCR was reactive and to a CD4 or CD8 class. Log10-transformed breadth and depth values were compared by one-way ANOVA with Sidak's multiple comparisons tests. TCRdb limited this immuneACCESS table to in-frame rearrangements with V and J called. A share of clones is missing; checked studies link under half to unresolved V genes, and the rest is unexplained. V and J calls and clone size follow that table, whereas D and trimming were derived from the DNA. This sample comprises roughly 100,000 clones, roughly 90% of them detected only once. About 28% of the sample lies in the top ten.

Reading the germline V gene (reference sequence) gives CDR1 SGHNT and CDR2 YYREEE. The V end gives up 5 bases and the J end 6 bases, leaving 5 bases in the junction not matched to a gene. The CDR3 holds 13 amino acids from the cysteine to the phenylalanine. The CDR3 DNA has 39 bases and is translated from base 1. The time point label, as the study defines it: baseline before first vaccination. The vaccinee samples were drawn from two UK trials, COV001 and COV002, one of which was a single-blind randomized controlled phase 2/3 trial testing AZD1222 (ChAdOx1 nCoV-19) in healthy adults. For TCRbeta chain sequencing, PBMC samples were collected from trial participants at day 0 and at day 28 after the second dose.

Sequenced material: peripheral blood, taken on day 0 of AZD1222 vaccination. The chain is made from TRBV5-4 and TRBJ1-2, with 9 junctional bases fitting TRBD1. The TCR comes from an adult in good health. The CDR3 region has the sequence CASSRDRVDGYTF. The DNA reads TGTGCCAGCAGTAGGGACAGGGTGGATGGCTACACCTTC.